These 12 T cell receptor beta chains share one sample of origin, sequenced in a study of CD8+CD57+ T cells in acquired aplastic anemia. According to the study, genomic DNA was the template for TCR beta VDJ and CDR3 profiling. TCRdb passed the reads through MiXCR, listing each CDR3 protein once. The sample lists fewer than 45,000 distinct CDR3 sequences; about 77% were seen once. The sequencing input was sorted CD4+, CD8+, or CD8+CD57+ T cells (not recorded which) from PBMCs. These receptors came from a human donor in good health, serving as a control.

This clonotype is medium-sized. This chain connects TRBV12-5 to TRBJ2-3, with 7 bases fitting TRBD1. This CDR3 has 15 residues. Per the germline V gene, CDR1 is LGHNT and CDR2 is FRNRAP. V gave up 5 bases and J gave up 5 bases; unmatched junction bases: 10. The CDR3 spells CASGTRTGTGDTQYF. As DNA, the CDR3 is TGTGCTAGTGGTACCCGGACAGGTACGGGAGATACGCAGTATTTT.

The V call is TRBV29-1, the J call TRBJ2-1; TRBD2 matches at 7 bases. CDR1 is SQVTM and CDR2 is ANQGSEA in the germline V gene. This CDR3 has 11 residues. After removal of 3 bases from V and 10 bases from J, the junction contained 3 bases not matched to a gene. The CDR3 DNA reads TGCAGCGTTGACCGGGGGGAAGAGCAGTTCTTC. Amino acids: CSVDRGEEQFF.

This clonotype was seen only once. The V and J genes are TRBV29-1 and TRBJ2-1; unclear D gene. V shed 6 bases and J shed 0 bases, with 6 bases lying between them. This CDR3 has 12 amino acids. Per the germline V gene, CDR1 is SQVTM and CDR2 is ANQGSEA. The CDR3 here is CSVWSSYNEQFF. CDR3 coding DNA: TGCAGCGTGTGGAGCTCCTACAATGAGCAGTTCTTC.

The chain combines TRBV15 with TRBJ1-2; D gene ambiguous. Germline CDR1 is LNHNV and CDR2 is YYDKDF (reference sequence). The CDR3 spans 14 residues. Trimming took 1 base from V and 0 from J, leaving 6 bases between them. The CDR3 protein is CATSRGTANYGYTF. CDR3 DNA sequence: TGTGCCACCAGCAGAGGGACGGCTAACTATGGCTACACCTTC.

CDR3 amino acids: CASTPGQAYGYTF. The CDR3 DNA sequence: TGTGCCAGTACCCCGGGGCAGGCCTATGGCTACACCTTC. This sequence joins TRBV19 and TRBJ1-2; possible D gene TRBD1, 5 bases. The ends were cut back, 7 bases at V and 4 bases at J, with 13 bases in the middle. The CDR3 has 13 amino acids. Germline assignment: CDR1 LNHDA and CDR2 SQIVND (reference sequence).

This chain links TRBV4-1 with TRBJ2-1; D not certain. CDR1 and CDR2 from the germline V gene are MGHRA and YSYEKL. V lost 4 bases to trimming and J lost 0 bases, with 16 bases between them. The CDR3 is made up of 17 amino acids. The CDR3 loop is CASSPDLGFSSYNEQFF. CDR3 sequence (DNA): TGCGCCAGCAGCCCTGATTTGGGCTTTAGCTCCTACAATGAGCAGTTCTTC.

The V call is TRBV7-6, the J call TRBJ2-3; 8 nucleotides match TRBD2. V trimming: 5 bases; J trimming: 6 bases; junction bases outside the gene matches: 13. The CDR3 is 16 amino acids. The germline V gene has CDR1 SGHVS and CDR2 FNYEAQ. The CDR3 is CASSPGTRGLTDTQYF. The DNA of the CDR3 is TGTGCCAGCAGCCCCGGGACTAGGGGACTCACGGATACGCAGTATTTT.

Note on this clonotype: The junction differs from germline at one of its ends, possibly a read error. V is TRBV10-3 and J is TRBJ2-5; 13 bases match TRBD2. This CDR3 is 15 amino acids long. Per germline, CDR1 ENHRY and CDR2 SYGVKD. The CDR3: CASSELAGGQETQYF. The CDR3 nucleotides read TGTGCCAGCAGTGAACTAGCGGGGGGGCAAGAGACCCAGTACTTC.

The V call is TRBV19, the J call TRBJ2-1, with TRBD1 identical over 10 bases. V trimming: 7 bases; J trimming: 6 bases; junction bases outside the gene matches: 6. This CDR3 is 14 amino acids long. In germline, CDR1 is LNHDA, CDR2 SQIVND (reference sequence). CDR3: CASTGTGESNEQFF. CDR3 DNA sequence: TGTGCCAGTACCGGGACAGGGGAGTCCAATGAGCAGTTCTTC. The variable domain in full, completed from reference TRBV19 and TRBJ2-1, reads DGGITQSPKYLFRKEGQNVTLSCEQNLNHDAMYWYRQDPGQGLRLIYYSQIVNDFQKGDIAEGYSVSREKKESFPLTVTSAQKNPTAFYLCASTGTGESNEQFFGPGTRLTVL.

The chain employs TRBV15 and TRBJ2-3; D gene unclear. CDR3 length equals 20 residues. The germline V and J ends were trimmed by 0 bases and 1 base, with 23 bases remaining between them. CDR1 and CDR2 (germline): LNHNV, YYDKDF (reference sequence). CDR3: CATSRDGRLADPQGTDTQYF. CDR3 bases: TGTGCCACCAGCAGAGATGGGCGGCTGGCAGACCCCCAGGGCACAGATACGCAGTATTTT.

This chain connects TRBV15 to TRBJ2-1; unclear D gene. Germline-derived CDR1 and CDR2 are LNHNV and YYDKDF (reference sequence). The CDR3 is made up of 12 amino acids. V was shortened by 0 bases and J by 9 bases, with 6 bases between the two germline ends. CDR3 residues: CATSREGAEQFF. In nucleotides, the CDR3 is TGTGCCACCAGCAGAGAGGGTGCTGAGCAGTTCTTC.

The rearrangement joins TRBV2 to TRBJ2-7; a weak D match, TRBD2 (7 bases). The DNA end is more similar to TRBJ2-5, so the J call may be wrong. The CDR3 consists of 13 residues. Per the germline V gene, CDR1 is SNHLY and CDR2 is FYNNEI. CDR3 loop: CASIGGDQETQYF. The CDR3 DNA sequence: TGTGCCAGCATAGGGGGGGATCAAGAGACCCAGTACTTC.